This entry lists 2 T cell receptor beta chains sequenced from one sample in a study of metastatic and nonmetastatic thyroid tumors. No patient had received any treatment before thyroid surgery. TCRdb called clones again from the PCR reads with MiXCR. The sample records tens of thousands of clones, about 12% being singletons. The sequenced material came from blood. Every receptor here comes from a female donor with papillary thyroid cancer or a benign thyroid nodule (not recorded which). Some clones in this sample may be carry-over from other donors' samples.

This sequence joins TRBV20-1 and TRBJ1-1; D is undetermined. V was trimmed by 3 bases and J by 7 bases, leaving 9 bases between them. The length of the CDR3 is 11 residues. Germline assignment: CDR1 DFQATT and CDR2 SNEGSKA (reference sequence). The CDR3 reads CSASPHDEAFF. CDR3 DNA sequence: TGCAGTGCTAGTCCCCACGATGAAGCTTTCTTT.

This clone showed up many times. The chain combines TRBV28 with TRBJ1-2; the match to TRBD1 covers 10 bases. The V segment lost 1 base and the J segment 3 bases; nucleotides outside the gene matches: 2. The CDR3 length is 15 residues. The germline V gene has CDR1 MDHEN and CDR2 SYDVKM. CDR3 residues: CASSLSGTGDYGYTF. Here the CDR3 DNA reads TGTGCCAGCAGTTTATCCGGGACAGGGGACTATGGCTACACCTTC.